This T cell receptor (beta chain) appears in the sequencing data of a study of CD8 T cells in Susac syndrome. Random hexamers were used to reverse transcribe an amount of roughly 0.5 to 1 ug RNA. Multiplex immunoSEQ PCR targeted 54 Vbeta and 13 Jbeta TCR beta segments. TCRdb re-derived calls from the immunoSEQ multiplex PCR reads in MiXCR, one entry per CDR3 protein. This sample has more than 70,000 distinct CDR3 sequences, with 75% to 95% found just once. From blood CD8+ and CD4+ T cells, the TCR beta chain was sequenced. TEMRA cells were enriched by FACS, and CD4+ and CD8+ T cells were negatively isolated. CDR3 size: 15 residues. Germline assignment: CDR1 MNHEY and CDR2 SVGAGI. V shed 0 bases and J shed 1 base, with 9 bases lying between them.

The sequencing input was CD8+ T cells from PBMCs. The TCR sequence derives from a human donor with multiple sclerosis. The chain is built from TRBV6-5 and TRBJ1-1; D is perhaps TRBD1 (6 bases). The CDR3 is CASSYSGGGNTEAFF. The CDR3, as DNA: TGTGCCAGCAGTTACTCGGGAGGGGGGAACACTGAAGCTTTCTTT.